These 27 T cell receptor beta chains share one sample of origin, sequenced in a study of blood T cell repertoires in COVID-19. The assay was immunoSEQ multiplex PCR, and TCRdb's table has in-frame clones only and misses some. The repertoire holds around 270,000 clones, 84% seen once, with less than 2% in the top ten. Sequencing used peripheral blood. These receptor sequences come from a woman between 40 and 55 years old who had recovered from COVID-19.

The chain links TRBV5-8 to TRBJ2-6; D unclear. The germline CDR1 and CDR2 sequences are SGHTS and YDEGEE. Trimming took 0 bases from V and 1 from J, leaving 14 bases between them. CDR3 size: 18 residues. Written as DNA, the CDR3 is TGTGCCAGCAGCTTGGTCTTACACGGAGTGTCTGGGGCCAACGTCCTGACTTTC. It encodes CASSLVLHGVSGANVLTF.

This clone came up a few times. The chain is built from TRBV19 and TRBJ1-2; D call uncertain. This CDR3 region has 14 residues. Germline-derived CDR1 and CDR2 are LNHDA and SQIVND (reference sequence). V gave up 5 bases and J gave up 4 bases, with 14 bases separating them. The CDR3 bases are TGTGCCAGTAGTCGGAGGGCGCTCGGCTATGGCTACACCTTC. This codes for CASSRRALGYGYTF.

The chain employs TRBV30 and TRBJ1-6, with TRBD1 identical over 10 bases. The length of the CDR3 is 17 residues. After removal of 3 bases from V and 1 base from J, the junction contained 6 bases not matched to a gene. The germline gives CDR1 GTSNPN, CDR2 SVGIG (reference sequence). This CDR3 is CAWSRDRGRSYNSPLHF. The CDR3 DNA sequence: TGTGCCTGGAGCCGGGACAGGGGAAGGTCCTATAATTCACCCCTCCACTTT.

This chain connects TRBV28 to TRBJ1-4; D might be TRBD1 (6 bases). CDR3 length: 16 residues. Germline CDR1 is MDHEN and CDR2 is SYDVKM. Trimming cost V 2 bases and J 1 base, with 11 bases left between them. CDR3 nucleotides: TGTGCCAGCAGTTTAGCCAGGGGCGGAACTAATGAAAAACTGTTTTTT. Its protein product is CASSLARGGTNEKLFF.

CDR3 bases: TGTGCCAGCAGCCTTCGCGCGGCGCGGGGCGAAGAGACCCAGTACTTC. The encoded protein is CASSLRAARGEETQYF. The V and J genes are TRBV7-6 and TRBJ2-5, with D possibly TRBD2 on 6 matching bases. This CDR3 comprises 16 residues. Germline CDR1 is SGHVS and CDR2 is FNYEAQ. The V gene lost 5 bases and the J gene lost 3 bases, with 19 bases spanning the gap.

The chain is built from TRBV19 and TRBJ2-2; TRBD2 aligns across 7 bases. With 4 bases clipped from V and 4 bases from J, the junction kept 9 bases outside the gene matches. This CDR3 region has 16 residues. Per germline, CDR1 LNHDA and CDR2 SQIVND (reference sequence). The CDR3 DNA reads TGTGCCAGTAGTACCCTCCGAGCGGGGAGCACCGGGGAGCTGTTTTTT. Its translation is CASSTLRAGSTGELFF.

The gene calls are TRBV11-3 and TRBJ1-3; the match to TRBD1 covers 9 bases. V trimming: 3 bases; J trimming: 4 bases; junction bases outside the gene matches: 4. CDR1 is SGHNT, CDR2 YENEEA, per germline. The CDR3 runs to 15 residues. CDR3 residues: CASSLGTGRGNTIYF. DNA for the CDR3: TGTGCCAGCAGCTTGGGGACAGGGAGAGGAAACACCATATATTTT.

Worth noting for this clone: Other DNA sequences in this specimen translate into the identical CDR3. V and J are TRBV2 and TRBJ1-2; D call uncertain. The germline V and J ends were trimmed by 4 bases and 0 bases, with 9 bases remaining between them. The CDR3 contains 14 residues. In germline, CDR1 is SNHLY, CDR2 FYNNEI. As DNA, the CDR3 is TGTGCCAGCAGTGCGGAGGGATCTAACTATGGCTACACCTTC. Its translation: CASSAEGSNYGYTF. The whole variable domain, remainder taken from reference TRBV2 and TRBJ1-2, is EPEVTQTPSHQVTQMGQEVILRCVPISNHLYFYWYRQILGQKVEFLVSFYNNEISEKSEIFDDQFSVERPDGSNFTLKIRSTKLEDSAMYFCASSAEGSNYGYTFGSGTRLTVV.

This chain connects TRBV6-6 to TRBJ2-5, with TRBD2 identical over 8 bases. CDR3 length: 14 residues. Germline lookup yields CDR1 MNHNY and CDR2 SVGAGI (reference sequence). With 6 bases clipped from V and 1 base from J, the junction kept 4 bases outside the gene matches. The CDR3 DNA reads TGTGCCAGCAGCACGGGGGGGCCCCAAGAGACCCAGTACTTC. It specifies CASSTGGPQETQYF.

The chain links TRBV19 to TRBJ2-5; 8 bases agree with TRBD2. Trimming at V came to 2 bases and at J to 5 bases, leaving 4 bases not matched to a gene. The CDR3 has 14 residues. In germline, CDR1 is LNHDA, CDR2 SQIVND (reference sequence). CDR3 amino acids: CASSISGGAETQYF. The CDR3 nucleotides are TGTGCCAGTAGTATATCCGGGGGGGCGGAGACCCAGTACTTC. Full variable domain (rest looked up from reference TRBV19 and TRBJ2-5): DGGITQSPKYLFRKEGQNVTLSCEQNLNHDAMYWYRQDPGQGLRLIYYSQIVNDFQKGDIAEGYSVSREKKESFPLTVTSAQKNPTAFYLCASSISGGAETQYFGPGTRLLVL.

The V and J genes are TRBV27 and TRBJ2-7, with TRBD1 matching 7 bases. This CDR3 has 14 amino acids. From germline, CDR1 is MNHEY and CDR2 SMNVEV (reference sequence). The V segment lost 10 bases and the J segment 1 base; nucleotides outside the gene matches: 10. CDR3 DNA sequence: TGTGCCACATCCCCCGGACAGGCTTCCTACGAGCAGTACTTC. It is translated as CATSPGQASYEQYF.

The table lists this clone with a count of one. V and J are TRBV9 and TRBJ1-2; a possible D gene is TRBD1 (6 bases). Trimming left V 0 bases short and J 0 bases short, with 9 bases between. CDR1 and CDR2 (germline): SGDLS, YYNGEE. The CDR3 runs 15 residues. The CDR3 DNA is TGTGCCAGCAGCGTAGTGGGACAAACTAACTATGGCTACACCTTC. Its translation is CASSVVGQTNYGYTF.

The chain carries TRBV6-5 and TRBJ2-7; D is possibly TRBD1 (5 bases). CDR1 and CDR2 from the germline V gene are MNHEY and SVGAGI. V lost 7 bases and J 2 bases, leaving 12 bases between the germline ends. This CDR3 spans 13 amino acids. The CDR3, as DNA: TGTGCCAGCATTCAGGGTCCGGCCTACGAGCAGTACTTC. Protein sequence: CASIQGPAYEQYF.

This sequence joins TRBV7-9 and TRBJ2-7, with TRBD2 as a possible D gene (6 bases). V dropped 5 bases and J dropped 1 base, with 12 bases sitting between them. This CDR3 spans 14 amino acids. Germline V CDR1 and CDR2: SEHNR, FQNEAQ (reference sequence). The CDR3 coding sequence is TGTGCCAGCAGCGCTCTTGGGGGGTCCTACGAGCAGTACTTC. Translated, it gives CASSALGGSYEQYF.

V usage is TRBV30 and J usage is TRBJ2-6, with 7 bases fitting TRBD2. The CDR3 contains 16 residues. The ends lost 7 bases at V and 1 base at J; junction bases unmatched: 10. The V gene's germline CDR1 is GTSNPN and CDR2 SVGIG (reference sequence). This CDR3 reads CAYFSGGGSGANVLTF. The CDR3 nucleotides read TGTGCCTACTTCAGTGGCGGGGGTTCTGGGGCCAACGTCCTGACTTTC.

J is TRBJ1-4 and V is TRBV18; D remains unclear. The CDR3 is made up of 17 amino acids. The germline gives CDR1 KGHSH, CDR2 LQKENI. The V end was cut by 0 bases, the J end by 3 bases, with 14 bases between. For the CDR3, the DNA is TGTGCCAGCTCACCACCCCACACCCAGCGGGCTAATGAAAAACTGTTTTTT. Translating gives CASSPPHTQRANEKLFF.

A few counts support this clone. DNA for the CDR3: TGCGCCAGCAGTGTGTCTAGCGGGGCGAATCTCTACAATGAGCAGTTCTTC. As protein: CASSVSSGANLYNEQFF. The rearrangement uses TRBV5-1 and TRBJ2-1; 9 nucleotides align to TRBD2. The germline V gene has CDR1 SGHRS and CDR2 YFSETQ. The ends lost 5 bases at V and 3 bases at J; junction bases unmatched: 12. CDR3 length: 17 residues.

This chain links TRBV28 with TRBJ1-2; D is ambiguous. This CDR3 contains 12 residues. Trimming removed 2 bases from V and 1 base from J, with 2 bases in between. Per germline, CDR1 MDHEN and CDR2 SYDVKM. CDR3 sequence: CASSLHNYGYTF. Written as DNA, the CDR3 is TGTGCCAGCAGTTTACATAACTATGGCTACACCTTC.

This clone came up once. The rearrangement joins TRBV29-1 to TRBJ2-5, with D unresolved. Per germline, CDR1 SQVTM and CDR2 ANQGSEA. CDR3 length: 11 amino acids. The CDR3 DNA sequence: TGCAGTTTTTCAGATCGAGAGACCCAGTACTTC. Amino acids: CSFSDRETQYF.

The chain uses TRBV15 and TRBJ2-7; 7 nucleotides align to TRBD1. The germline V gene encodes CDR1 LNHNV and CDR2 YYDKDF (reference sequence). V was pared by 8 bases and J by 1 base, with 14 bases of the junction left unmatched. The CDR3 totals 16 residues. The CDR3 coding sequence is TGTGCCACCTCATCTTTCGCCGGGACAGTGTCCTACGAGCAGTACTTC. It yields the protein CATSSFAGTVSYEQYF.

The CDR3 protein is CAWAGHANTEAFF. The CDR3 nucleotides are TGTGCCTGGGCTGGACACGCGAACACTGAAGCTTTCTTT. This chain links TRBV30 with TRBJ1-1, with a possible D match to TRBD1 (5 bases). The CDR3 extends over 13 amino acids. Trimming shortened V by 5 bases and J by 1 base, and 11 bases separated the two germline ends. Germline V CDR1 and CDR2: GTSNPN, SVGIG (reference sequence).

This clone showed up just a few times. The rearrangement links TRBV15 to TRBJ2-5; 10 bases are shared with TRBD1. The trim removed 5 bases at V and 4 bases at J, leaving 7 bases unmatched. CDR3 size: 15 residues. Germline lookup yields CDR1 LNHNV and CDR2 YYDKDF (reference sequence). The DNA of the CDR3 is TGTGCCACCAGCGTGGGACAGGGGAGACGAGAGACCCAGTACTTC. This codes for CATSVGQGRRETQYF.

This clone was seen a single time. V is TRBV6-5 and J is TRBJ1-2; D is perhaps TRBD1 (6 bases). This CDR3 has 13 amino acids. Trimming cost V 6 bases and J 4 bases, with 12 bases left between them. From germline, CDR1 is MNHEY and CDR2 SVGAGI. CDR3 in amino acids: CASSADRLYGYTF. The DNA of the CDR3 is TGTGCCAGCAGCGCGGACAGACTCTATGGCTACACCTTC.

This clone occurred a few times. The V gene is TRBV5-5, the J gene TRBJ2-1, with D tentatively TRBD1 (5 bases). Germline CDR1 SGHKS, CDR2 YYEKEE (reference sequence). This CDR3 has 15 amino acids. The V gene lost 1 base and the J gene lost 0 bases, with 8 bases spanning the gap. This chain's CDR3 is CASSLNRISYNEQFF. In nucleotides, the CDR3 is TGTGCCAGCAGCTTGAACAGGATCTCCTACAATGAGCAGTTCTTC.

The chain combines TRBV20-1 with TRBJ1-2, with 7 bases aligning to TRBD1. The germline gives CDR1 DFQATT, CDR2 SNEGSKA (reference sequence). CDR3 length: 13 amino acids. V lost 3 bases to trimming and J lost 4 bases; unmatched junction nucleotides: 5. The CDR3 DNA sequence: TGCAGTGCTAGTGACAGGGCGTTCTATGGCTACACCTTC. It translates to CSASDRAFYGYTF.

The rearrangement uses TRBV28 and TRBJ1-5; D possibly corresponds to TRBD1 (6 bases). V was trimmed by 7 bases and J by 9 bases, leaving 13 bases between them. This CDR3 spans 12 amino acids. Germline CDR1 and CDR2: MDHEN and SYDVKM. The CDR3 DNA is TGTGCCAGCAAACTCCAGGGGCGGCCCCAGCATTTT. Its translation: CASKLQGRPQHF.

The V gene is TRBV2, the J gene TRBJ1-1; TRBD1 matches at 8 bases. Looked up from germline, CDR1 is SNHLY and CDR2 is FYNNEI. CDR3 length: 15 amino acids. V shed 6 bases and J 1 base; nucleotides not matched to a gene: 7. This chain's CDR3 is CASSRTGIENTEAFF. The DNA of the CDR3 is TGTGCCAGCAGCCGGACAGGGATCGAGAACACTGAAGCTTTCTTT.